This T cell receptor delta chain comes out of a study of γδ T cells in repeated Plasmodium falciparum infection. Study information: Donors had four controlled P. falciparum NF54 infections over roughly 640 days.

General observations from the study: Vdelta2-negative gammadelta repertoires appeared less diverse and less shared in Malian than Australian children.

Germline V gene sequence: CDR1 TSWWSYY, CDR2 QGS. Unmatched junction bases numbered 49, after V lost 5 bases and J lost 0 bases. This CDR3 is 31 amino acids long. This clone has just a few counts. As yet, its antigen is unknown. Flow sorting of PBMC yielded separate Vgamma9/Vdelta2+ and Vdelta2-negative gammadelta T cell populations for bulk repertoire analysis. TCRdb reanalysed the multiplex PCR reads via CATT. The sample gives some 100,000 delta-chain clones, 1.4% to 1.5% of which show up once; just under 9% is in the top ten. This clonotype originated in a pool of human donors (malaria-infected and uninfected, not separated). The sequenced sample consisted of gamma-delta T cells from blood. The rearrangement uses TRDV1 and TRDJ1; 12 bases are shared with TRDD3. TCRdb lists no J gene, so it was determined here by aligning the DNA to germline. Written as DNA, the CDR3 is TGTGCTCTTGGGACAAGAGAGGGAGTACTTCCTTCACCGTACTGGGGGATACTTACTGGCCTTGGACTAGTGTACACCGATAAACTCATCTTT. It codes for CALGTREGVLPSPYWGILTGLGLVYTDKLIF.